This T cell receptor (beta chain) was profiled in a study of OX40 agonist ivuxolimab in advanced cancers. Overall study findings and caveats: Individuals who were partial responders at 0.1-3.0 mg/kg had clonal expansion that ranked among the lowest.

About this clone: Its target is not known.

Assay used: immunoSEQ multiplex PCR; TCRdb lists only in-frame clones, some missing. Altogether roughly 76,000 clones are present, about 94% being singletons, with the ten largest covering under 10%. The CDR3 consists of 16 residues. Germline V gene data show CDR1 as SGHTA and CDR2 as FQGNSA. The germline V and J ends were trimmed by 4 bases and 0 bases, with 16 bases remaining between them. This material consisted of CD4+ or CD8+ T cells sorted from blood, taken in a trial of the OX40 agonist ivuxolimab. The clonotype comes from an adult with an advanced solid tumor such as melanoma, head and neck, liver or kidney cancer. The V call is TRBV7-2, the J call TRBJ2-7; D not resolved. CDR3 nucleotides: TGTGCCAGCAGCTACCTCGGCCAGGCGAGCTCCTACGAGCAGTACTTC. Protein product: CASSYLGQASSYEQYF.